The TCR beta chain under discussion was sequenced for a study of shared clonotypes between healthy human individuals. CDR1 is LGHNA, CDR2 YNFKEQ, per germline. The CDR3 covers 19 residues. V was pared by 3 bases and J by 1 base, with 10 bases of the junction left unmatched. The assay was immunoSEQ multiplex PCR, and TCRdb's table has in-frame clones only and misses some. The sample records about 2.4 million clones, more than 90% being singletons. The chain recombines TRBV4-2 with TRBJ2-1; 12 positions match TRBD2. Material for sequencing was naive CD4+ T cells sorted from blood. The subset is: CD45RA+ positively selected. This receptor was taken from a man in his late teens or twenties in good health. In nucleotides, the CDR3 is TGTGCCAGCAGCCATCCTAGCGGGGGGGCCGTTGAGTCCTACAATGAGCAGTTCTTC. Translation: CASSHPSGGAVESYNEQFF.